This is a list of T cell receptor beta chains from one sample in a study of blood T cells in healthy people across ages. TCRdb analysed the 5' RACE reads with MiXCR anew, one entry per CDR3 protein. The table includes around 780,000 distinct CDR3 sequences, around 50% detected once. The material sequenced was blood. The receptors here all came from a man aged 35 to 55 in good health. CDR3s include the opening cysteine and the closing phenylalanine or tryptophan. D genes are given only for firm matches. Some rows mark clone size as missing; the rest say once, few, many or name a class of expanded clone.

J,size,D,V,CDR3,DNA
TRBJ2-2,-,-,TRBV4-2,CASSHMGASSGELFF,TGTGCCAGCAGCCACATGGGGGCCTCTTCCGGGGAGCTGTTTTTT
TRBJ2-4,few,-,TRBV13,CASSISPGVAKNIQYF,TGTGCCAGCAGCATATCCCCGGGGGTAGCCAAAAACATTCAGTACTTC
TRBJ2-7,-,TRBD1,TRBV5-8,CASRATGGGLNEQYF,TGTGCCAGCAGAGCCACAGGGGGCGGTCTGAACGAGCAGTACTTC
TRBJ2-5,-,-,TRBV10-2,CASSEGRVETQYF,TGCGCCAGCAGTGAGGGCAGGGTAGAGACCCAGTACTTC
TRBJ2-1,-,TRBD1,TRBV12-3/TRBV12-4,CASRPGQGVSETQFF,TGTGCCAGCAGACCCGGACAGGGGGTATCGGAGACCCAGTTCTTC
TRBJ2-5,-,TRBD2,TRBV29-1,CSSEGLAGLQETQYF,TGCAGCTCTGAGGGACTAGCGGGCCTCCAAGAGACCCAGTACTTC
TRBJ2-5,-,TRBD2,TRBV2,CASSLLAGGFGETQYF,TGTGCCAGCAGTTTACTAGCGGGAGGGTTCGGAGAGACCCAGTACTTC
TRBJ2-2,few,-,TRBV27,CASSWGTGELFF,TGTGCCAGCAGTTGGGGCACCGGGGAGCTGTTTTTT
TRBJ2-4,few,-,TRBV28,CASSLERSFGWLYFGNIQYF,TGTGCCAGCAGTTTGGAGCGTAGTTTTGGGTGGCTGTATTTTGGAAACATTCAGTACTTC
TRBJ2-1,-,TRBD1,TRBV20-1,CSARADRVSYNEQFF,TGCAGTGCTAGAGCGGACAGGGTGTCCTACAATGAGCAGTTCTTC
TRBJ2-3,few,-,TRBV15,CATSTRDSQMMDTQYF,TGTGCCACCAGCACCCGGGACTCCCAAATGATGGATACGCAGTATTTT
TRBJ1-2,few,-,TRBV6-5,CASRRRAATGVFSYTF,TGTGCCAGCAGAAGACGCGCCGCGACAGGCGTTTTTAGCTACACCTTC
TRBJ2-6,-,-,TRBV27,CASSFLASTSGANVLTF,TGTGCCAGCAGTTTTCTAGCCTCTACATCTGGGGCCAACGTCCTGACTTTC
TRBJ2-3,-,-,TRBV3-1,CASSRLSLSTDTQYF,TGTGCCAGCAGCCGCCTCTCCTTGAGCACAGATACGCAGTATTTT
TRBJ2-4,-,-,TRBV12-3/TRBV12-4,CASSTRRDIQYF,TGTGCCAGCAGTACACGTCGGGACATTCAGTACTTC
TRBJ2-7,-,-,TRBV20-1,CSASDIRAYEQYF,TGCAGTGCTAGTGACATAAGGGCCTACGAGCAGTACTTC
TRBJ2-4,few,-,TRBV12-3/TRBV12-4,CASSPSRNIQYF,TGTGCCAGCAGTCCATCACGAAACATTCAGTACTTC
TRBJ2-5,-,TRBD2,TRBV10-3,CASGTSGVRSETQYF,TGTGCCTCCGGGACTAGCGGGGTCAGGTCGGAGACCCAGTACTTC
TRBJ2-3,-,-,TRBV27,CASSFGTATDTQYF,TGTGCCAGCAGTTTTGGGACCGCGACAGATACGCAGTATTTT
TRBJ2-5,-,-,TRBV6-1,CASSAQGGRTQYF,TGTGCCAGCAGTGCCCAGGGGGGACGGACCCAGTACTTC
TRBJ2-1,-,TRBD2,TRBV27,CASSTIAGGPGEQFF,TGTGCCAGCAGTACTATAGCGGGAGGGCCAGGAGAGCAGTTCTTC
TRBJ2-3,-,-,TRBV14,CASSQWPLKDTQYF,TGTGCCAGCAGCCAATGGCCGCTAAAAGATACGCAGTATTTT
TRBJ1-2,few,-,TRBV9,CASSRDRNYGYTF,TGTGCCAGCAGCAGGGACCGAAACTATGGCTACACCTTC
TRBJ2-1,-,TRBD2,TRBV7-3,CASSFSSGIYNEQFF,TGTGCCAGCAGCTTCTCTAGCGGGATTTACAATGAGCAGTTCTTC
TRBJ2-1,-,-,TRBV20-1,CSAREGPSEAFF,TGCAGTGCTAGAGAGGGTCCTAGCGAGGCGTTCTTC
TRBJ2-7,once,-,TRBV5-1,CASTLSGHSYNEQYF,TGCGCCAGCACCCTGAGCGGCCACTCCTACAATGAGCAGTACTTC
TRBJ2-3,few,-,TRBV3-1,CASSPGRADTQYF,TGTGCCAGCAGCCCCGGGAGAGCAGATACGCAGTATTTT
TRBJ2-1,-,-,TRBV4-3,CASSQEGGLDEQFF,TGCGCCAGCAGCCAGGAAGGTGGTTTGGATGAGCAGTTCTTC
TRBJ1-4,-,-,TRBV5-1,CASSLDGLSNEKLFF,TGCGCCAGCAGCTTGGACGGACTGAGCAATGAAAAACTGTTTTTT
TRBJ2-1,-,TRBD1,TRBV6-1,CASSELPGTGGFNEQFF,TGTGCCAGCAGTGAGCTGCCCGGGACAGGGGGGTTCAATGAGCAGTTCTTC
TRBJ1-5,-,-,TRBV7-2,CASSLQTGSLNQPQHF,TGTGCCAGCAGCCTACAGACAGGTTCGCTCAATCAGCCCCAGCATTTT
TRBJ2-7,few,TRBD2,TRBV7-9,CASSLRTSGRGAYEQYF,TGTGCCAGCAGCTTACGGACTAGCGGGAGGGGAGCCTACGAGCAGTACTTC
TRBJ1-6,-,-,TRBV20-1,CSAPEGGQLNSPLHF,TGCAGTGCTCCCGAAGGAGGACAGCTGAATTCACCCCTCCACTTT
TRBJ2-7,few,TRBD2,TRBV27,CASSGPGTSLYEQYF,TGTGCCAGCAGTGGCCCCGGGACTAGTCTCTACGAGCAGTACTTC
TRBJ1-6,-,-,TRBV6-2/TRBV6-3,CASRPPGPNNSPLHF,TGTGCCAGCAGACCTCCGGGACCGAATAATTCACCCCTCCACTTT
TRBJ2-3,once,TRBD2,TRBV29-1,CSVEGGLAGGRTDTQYF,TGCAGCGTTGAAGGTGGGCTAGCGGGGGGTCGCACAGATACGCAGTATTTT
TRBJ1-5,-,TRBD1,TRBV20-1,CSARDLMGQASNQPQHF,TGCAGTGCTAGAGATCTTATGGGACAGGCATCCAATCAGCCCCAGCATTTT
TRBJ2-5,-,-,TRBV7-9,CASAPGETQYF,TGTGCCAGCGCTCCGGGGGAGACCCAGTACTTC
TRBJ2-7,-,-,TRBV29-1,CSVPGQVNSYEQYF,TGCAGCGTTCCAGGTCAGGTTAATTCCTACGAGCAGTACTTC
TRBJ2-4,-,-,TRBV3-1,CASSQDTSRGREQYF,TGTGCCAGCAGCCAAGATACTAGTCGCGGTCGTGAGCAGTACTTC
TRBJ1-3,-,-,TRBV4-3,CASSQDPTRTGNTIYF,TGCGCCAGCAGCCAAGATCCGACCCGCACTGGAAACACCATATATTTT